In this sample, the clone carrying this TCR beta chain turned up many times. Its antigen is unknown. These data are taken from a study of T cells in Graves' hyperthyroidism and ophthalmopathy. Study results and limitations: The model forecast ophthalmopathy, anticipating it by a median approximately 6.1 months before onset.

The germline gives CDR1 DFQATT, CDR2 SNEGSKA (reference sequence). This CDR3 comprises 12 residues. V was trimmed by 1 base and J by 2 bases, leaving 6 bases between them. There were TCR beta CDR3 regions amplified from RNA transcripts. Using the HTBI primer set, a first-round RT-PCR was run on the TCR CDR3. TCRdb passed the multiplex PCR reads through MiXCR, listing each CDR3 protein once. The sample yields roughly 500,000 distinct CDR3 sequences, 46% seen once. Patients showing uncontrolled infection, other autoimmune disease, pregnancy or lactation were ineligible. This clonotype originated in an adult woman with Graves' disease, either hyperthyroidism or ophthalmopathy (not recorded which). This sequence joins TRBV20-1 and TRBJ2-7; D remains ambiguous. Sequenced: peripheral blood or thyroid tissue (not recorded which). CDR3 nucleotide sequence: TGCAGTGCTAGAGCCTCGACCTACGAGCAGTACTTC. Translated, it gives CSARASTYEQYF.